This TCR beta chain was found in a study of OX40 agonist ivuxolimab in advanced cancers. There are 13 residues in the CDR3. Germline loops: CDR1 KGHSH, CDR2 LQKENI. With V trimmed by 3 bases and J by 10 bases, 4 bases remained unmatched. Only in-frame clones appear in the TCRdb table, and some are missing; sequencing was by immunoSEQ multiplex PCR. This table has 75,000 to 95,000 clones, roughly 91% appearing once. The sequence came from an adult with an advanced solid tumor such as melanoma, head and neck, liver or kidney cancer. The rearrangement links TRBV18 to TRBJ2-3, with 10 bases identical to TRBD1. The sample consisted of CD4+ or CD8+ T cells sorted from blood, taken in a trial of the OX40 agonist ivuxolimab. CDR3 protein: CASSPRDRGSQYF. CDR3 in DNA: TGTGCCAGCTCACCGCGGGACAGGGGATCGCAGTATTTT.